This record looks at one T cell receptor (beta chain) sequence and its context. Its antigen is not known. This sample is part of a study of T cell responses to AZD1222 COVID-19 vaccine. This table comes from immunoSEQ multiplex PCR, and its TCRdb copy is limited to in-frame clones, with some not included. The sample includes about 120,000 clones, 80% to 95% of them seen just once. Study results and caveats: With two AZD1222 doses given, Spike-specific TCR breadth and depth both rose. There were repertoire samples only from the period after the peak T cell response. Nearly half of unique spike-specific TCRs reportedly avoided B.1.351 and B.1.1.7 mutated regions. Donors were mostly white British, more females; clonal diversity possibly underestimated.

V was shortened by 5 bases and J by 7 bases, with 23 bases between the two germline ends. The CDR3 runs 17 residues. Germline V lookup: CDR1 SNHLY, CDR2 FYNNEI. The receptor was derived from an adult in good health. The specimen comprised peripheral blood, sampled on day 0 of AZD1222 vaccination. The chain joins TRBV2 to TRBJ1-4; D is unclear. CDR3 region: CASSYMGPASSREKLFF. The CDR3 region has the DNA TGTGCCAGCAGTTATATGGGTCCTGCCTCTTCACGTGAAAAACTGTTTTTT.